Here is one TCR beta chain with its context. This entry is derived from a study of blood T cell repertoires in COVID-19. Study background: COVID-19 samples from acute and convalescent phases originated in the United States, Italy and Spain. The cDNA or gDNA used as material had been derived from T cells, B-cell-depleted T cells, or PBMCs.

Trimming stripped 7 bases from V and 5 bases from J, with 18 bases between. The CDR3 covers 14 residues. Germline loops: CDR1 SGDLS, CDR2 YYNGEE. Authors' analysis steps: Estimation of nucleated cell counts was performed using reference gene primer amplification. Libraries were prepared by immunoSEQ multiplex PCR; TCRdb keeps only in-frame clonotypes and omits some of them. V, J and clone size were drawn from that table, and D and trimming were deduced from the DNA. The table shows about 240,000 clones, with roughly 91% occurring only once. Sample: peripheral blood. This rearrangement joins TRBV9 to TRBJ1-2; no clear D. The source of this sequence is a woman in her forties who had recovered from COVID-19. CDR3 loop: CASGVGQATYGYTF. DNA of the CDR3: TGTGCCAGCGGGGTAGGGCAGGCGACATATGGCTACACCTTC. Combining the CDR3 with reference TRBV9 and TRBJ1-2 gives the whole variable domain DSGVTQTPKHLITATGQRVTLRCSPRSGDLSVYWYQQSLDQGLQFLIQYYNGEERAKGNILERFSAQQFPDLHSELNLSSLELGDSALYFCASGVGQATYGYTFGSGTRLTVV.